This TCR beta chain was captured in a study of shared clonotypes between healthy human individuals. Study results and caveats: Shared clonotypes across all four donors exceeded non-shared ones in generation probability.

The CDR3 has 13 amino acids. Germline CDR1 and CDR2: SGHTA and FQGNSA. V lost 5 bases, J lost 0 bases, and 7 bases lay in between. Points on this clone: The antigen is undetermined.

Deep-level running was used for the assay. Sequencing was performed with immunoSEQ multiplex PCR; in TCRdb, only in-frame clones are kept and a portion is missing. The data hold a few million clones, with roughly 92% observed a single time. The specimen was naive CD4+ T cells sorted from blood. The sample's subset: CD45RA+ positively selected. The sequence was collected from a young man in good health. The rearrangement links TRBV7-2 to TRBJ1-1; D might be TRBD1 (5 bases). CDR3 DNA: TGTGCCAGCAGCGGGGGGATGAACACTGAAGCTTTCTTT. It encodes CASSGGMNTEAFF.